These 26 T cell receptor beta chains were sequenced from one sample in a study of cytomegalovirus exposure and HLA in healthy donors. This PCR relied on a set of 60 Vbeta primers and 13 Jbeta primers. Only in-frame clones appear in the TCRdb table, and some are missing; sequencing was by immunoSEQ multiplex PCR. Here the sample spans approximately 160,000 clones, 70% to 75% being singletons. The sample comprised PBMCs. The receptors derive from a man aged 18 to 30 in good health and CMV-seropositive.

This clone has a handful of counts. The rearrangement uses TRBV6-7 and TRBJ2-2, with TRBD1 identical over 7 bases. TRBV6-7 is placed among ORFs of uncertain function. The CDR3 covers 15 residues. Trimming took 5 bases from V and 1 from J; bases not matched to a gene: 4. CDR3 region: CASSKGQRNTGELFF. Written as DNA, the CDR3 is TGTGCCAGCAGTAAGGGACAGAGGAACACCGGGGAGCTGTTTTTT.

The rearrangement links TRBV11-3 to TRBJ2-1, with unresolved D. Germline assignment: CDR1 SGHNT and CDR2 YENEEA. Trimming removed 5 bases from V and 4 bases from J, with 15 bases in between. The CDR3 runs 15 residues. The CDR3 spells CASSLVAGTYNEQFF. The DNA of the CDR3 is TGTGCCAGCAGCCTTGTAGCTGGTACATACAATGAGCAGTTCTTC.

The chain carries TRBV5-1 and TRBJ1-4; D unresolved. The CDR3 runs 15 residues. Germline V gives CDR1 SGHRS, CDR2 YFSETQ. Trimming took off 0 bases at V and 3 bases at J, with 9 bases between the two ends. For the CDR3, the DNA is TGCGCCAGCAGCTTGGACGGGATGGCTAATGAAAAACTGTTTTTT. It yields the protein CASSLDGMANEKLFF.

This clone was observed a few times. V is TRBV10-3 and J is TRBJ1-2, with D possibly TRBD1 on 6 matching bases. The CDR3 covers 14 residues. The V end lost 4 bases, the J end lost 6 bases, and 15 bases lay between the germline ends. The germline V gene has CDR1 ENHRY and CDR2 SYGVKD. The CDR3 reads CAISGPRDKDGYTF. The DNA of the CDR3 is TGTGCCATCAGTGGTCCCCGGGACAAGGATGGCTACACCTTC.

Details on this clone: Because the CDR3 is missing its conserved closing phenylalanine or tryptophan, this is likely a read error. The DNA is omitted, as the CDR3 cannot be located on it reliably, and the CDR3 follows TCRdb's listing. The CDR3 loop is CASSLDGTRDRPI. The V gene is TRBV5-4, the J gene TRBJ1-2; TRBD1, the table's D call, was not compared with the DNA. Per germline, CDR1 SGHNT and CDR2 YYREEE (reference sequence). The CDR3 extends over 13 residues, inclusive of both ends.

J is TRBJ2-1 and V is TRBV19; D is possibly TRBD2 (6 bases). V gave up 7 bases and J gave up 0 bases, with 13 bases separating them. Germline V gene sequence: CDR1 LNHDA, CDR2 SQIVND (reference sequence). The CDR3 is 15 residues long. Here the CDR3 reads CASTIAGSSYNEQFF. The CDR3 region has the DNA TGTGCCAGTACTATTGCGGGGAGCTCCTACAATGAGCAGTTCTTC. Using reference TRBV19 and TRBJ2-1 for the parts outside the CDR3, the full variable domain is DGGITQSPKYLFRKEGQNVTLSCEQNLNHDAMYWYRQDPGQGLRLIYYSQIVNDFQKGDIAEGYSVSREKKESFPLTVTSAQKNPTAFYLCASTIAGSSYNEQFFGPGTRLTVL.

V usage is TRBV25-1 and J usage is TRBJ1-5, with 7 bases aligning to TRBD1. The CDR3 contains 15 residues. Germline CDR1 is MGHDK and CDR2 is SYGVNS. J lost 5 bases, V lost 4 bases, and 8 bases had no gene match. The CDR3 region has the DNA TGTGCCAGCAGTGGGAAGACAGGGACGGATCAGCCCCAGCATTTT. Translating gives CASSGKTGTDQPQHF.

The chain links TRBV5-1 to TRBJ1-1; D might be TRBD1 (6 bases). Germline loops: CDR1 SGHRS, CDR2 YFSETQ. CDR3 length: 14 residues. V gave up 4 bases and J gave up 6 bases, with 16 bases separating them. The CDR3 region is CASSRGGEVPEAFF. CDR3 sequence (DNA): TGCGCCAGCAGCAGAGGGGGTGAGGTCCCTGAAGCTTTCTTT.

The chain has TRBV18 and TRBJ2-5, with 8 nucleotides matching TRBD2. Looked up from germline, CDR1 is KGHSH and CDR2 is LQKENI. CDR3 length: 14 amino acids. Trimming removed 6 bases from V and 3 bases from J; junction bases left unmatched: 6. In DNA, the CDR3 is TGTGCCAGCTCCGGGACTAGTCGTGAAGAGACCCAGTACTTC. This sequence encodes CASSGTSREETQYF. The full variable domain, its missing parts supplied by reference TRBV18 and TRBJ2-5, is NAGVMQNPRHLVRRRGQEARLRCSPMKGHSHVYWYRQLPEEGLKFMVYLQKENIIDESGMPKERFSAEFPKEGPSILRIQQVVRGDSAAYFCASSGTSREETQYFGPGTRLLVL.

The rearrangement links TRBV6-6 to TRBJ2-5; 9 positions match TRBD1. The CDR3 consists of 15 residues. V dropped 5 bases and J dropped 0; count of bases not matched to a gene: 4. Germline CDR1 and CDR2: MNHNY and SVGAGI (reference sequence). The CDR3 DNA reads TGTGCCAGCAGTACCCGGGACAGGGACCAAGAGACCCAGTACTTC. As protein: CASSTRDRDQETQYF.

V and J are TRBV6-5 and TRBJ2-1, with a weak D call TRBD2 (5 bases). From germline, CDR1 is MNHEY and CDR2 SVGAGI. The CDR3 extends over 13 amino acids. Between the trimmed V and J ends, which lost 8 bases and 0 bases, there was a span of 8 bases. CDR3 sequence: CASGGRSYNEQFF. Written as DNA, the CDR3 is TGTGCCAGCGGCGGGCGCTCCTACAATGAGCAGTTCTTC.

The V gene is TRBV11-3, the J gene TRBJ2-7, with a weak D call TRBD2 (5 bases). CDR1 is SGHNT and CDR2 is YENEEA in the germline V gene. V dropped 2 bases and J dropped 3 bases, with 14 bases sitting between them. This CDR3 region has 15 residues. The CDR3 protein is CASSLRPGGNYEQYV. The DNA of the CDR3 is TGTGCCAGCAGCTTAAGACCCGGAGGAAACTACGAGCAGTACGTC.

This clone was counted only a few times. This chain connects TRBV6-5 to TRBJ1-5; 11 nucleotides agree with TRBD1. V lost 8 bases and J lost 5; bases outside the gene matches: 8. The CDR3 is 15 amino acids. CDR1 MNHEY and CDR2 SVGAGI come from the germline V gene. This CDR3 reads CASCPGQGDHQPQHF. The CDR3 DNA follows: TGTGCCAGCTGTCCGGGACAGGGGGATCATCAGCCCCAGCATTTT.

The J gene is TRBJ2-3, the V gene TRBV11-2, with D possibly matching TRBD2 (6 bases). V lost 5 bases and J 6 bases, leaving 15 bases between the germline ends. Germline CDR1 and CDR2: SGHAT and FQNNGV. The CDR3 has 14 amino acids. In nucleotides, the CDR3 is TGTGCCAGCAGCGCCAGACTAGGAAGGGATACGCAGTATTTT. This encodes CASSARLGRDTQYF.

This chain joins TRBV18 and TRBJ1-1; weak D call: TRBD1 (6 bases). Trimming cost V 0 bases and J 5 bases, with 10 bases left between them. From germline, CDR1 is KGHSH and CDR2 LQKENI. CDR3 size: 14 residues. In DNA, the CDR3 is TGTGCCAGCTCACCACCGGGGGCAAATACTGAAGCTTTCTTT. It yields the protein CASSPPGANTEAFF.

The gene calls are TRBV7-8 and TRBJ2-1; 9 nucleotides line up with TRBD2. The V and J ends lost 1 base and 4 bases, in that order; junction bases with no gene match: 5. CDR1 and CDR2 from the germline V gene are SGHVS and FQNEAQ. The CDR3 spans 16 residues. The CDR3 sequence: CASSLDPSGAYNEQFF. The CDR3 nucleotides are TGTGCCAGCAGCTTAGATCCTAGCGGGGCGTACAATGAGCAGTTCTTC. The complete variable domain, with remaining parts taken from reference TRBV7-8 and TRBJ2-1, reads GAGVSQSPRYKVAKRGQDVALRCDPISGHVSLFWYQQALGQGPEFLTYFQNEAQLDKSGLPSDRFFAERPEGSVSTLKIQRTQQEDSAVYLCASSLDPSGAYNEQFFGPGTRLTVL.

In this sample, this clone turned up a few times. The chain couples TRBV7-3 to TRBJ2-3, with D maybe TRBD2 (5 bases). The CDR3 length is 13 residues. Per germline, CDR1 SGHTA and CDR2 FQGTGA. Trimming cost V 4 bases and J 10 bases, with 15 bases left between them. The CDR3 bases are TGTGCCAGCAGCTCCCCCTCCATCGGGGCGCAGTATTTT. Encoded protein: CASSSPSIGAQYF.

In this sample, this clone turned up a few times. This chain uses TRBV30 with TRBJ2-3; 7 nucleotides match TRBD1. The germline gives CDR1 GTSNPN, CDR2 SVGIG (reference sequence). The J segment lost 2 bases and the V segment lost 2 bases, leaving 4 bases of the junction unmatched. This CDR3 is built from 14 residues. The CDR3 sequence: CAWSKDRNTDTQYF. CDR3 bases: TGTGCCTGGAGTAAGGACAGGAACACAGATACGCAGTATTTT.

This clone was detected only a few times. V is TRBV6-1 and J is TRBJ1-2, with TRBD1 identical over 9 bases. This CDR3 spans 15 amino acids. Germline CDR1 MNHNS, CDR2 SASEGT. V lost 1 base, J lost 4 bases, and 4 bases stayed unmatched. The CDR3, as DNA: TGTGCCAGCAGTGAAGGGGCGGGACAGGGCTATGGCTACACCTTC. Its translation is CASSEGAGQGYGYTF.

The rearrangement uses TRBV6-5 and TRBJ1-5; D not certain. The V and J ends lost 8 bases and 4 bases respectively, with 9 bases between them. CDR1 MNHEY and CDR2 SVGAGI come from the germline V gene. The CDR3 length is 12 residues. CDR3 DNA: TGTGCCAGCTCCAACGGGAATCAGCCCCAGCATTTT. Protein sequence: CASSNGNQPQHF.

The chain employs TRBV5-1 and TRBJ1-4; 9 bases match TRBD1. The CDR3 extends over 14 amino acids. Looked up from germline, CDR1 is SGHRS and CDR2 is YFSETQ. V trimming: 6 bases; J trimming: 5 bases; junction bases outside the gene matches: 5. This CDR3 is CASTTTGGNEKLFF. CDR3 nucleotides: TGCGCCAGCACCACGACAGGGGGAAATGAAAAACTGTTTTTT.

The J gene is TRBJ2-7, the V gene TRBV1; the table's D call of TRBD2 was not tested on the DNA. TRBV1 represents a pseudogene. This CDR3 is 17 amino acids long. For the CDR3, the DNA is TGCACCAGCAGCCAAGATTCGGACACCCGGGGGTCCTACGAGCAGTACGTC. Its translation: CTSSQDSDTRGSYEQYV.

The rearrangement uses TRBV5-1 and TRBJ1-4; 9 bases align to TRBD1. With V trimmed by 3 bases and J by 6 bases, 3 bases remained unmatched. CDR1 is SGHRS and CDR2 is YFSETQ in the germline V gene. The CDR3 is made up of 14 amino acids. CDR3 sequence reads: CASSSDRGDEKLFF. The DNA for the CDR3 is TGCGCCAGCAGCTCGGACAGGGGAGATGAAAAACTGTTTTTT. Using reference TRBV5-1 and TRBJ1-4 for the parts outside the CDR3, the full variable domain is KAGVTQTPRYLIKTRGQQVTLSCSPISGHRSVSWYQQTPGQGLQFLFEYFSETQRNKGNFPGRFSGRQFSNSRSEMNVSTLELGDSALYLCASSSDRGDEKLFFGSGTQLSVL.

V and J are TRBV21-1 and TRBJ2-5; the table assigns TRBD2, which was not confirmed against the DNA. TRBV21-1 is designated a pseudogene. This CDR3 is built from 18 residues. The CDR3 coding sequence is TGTGCCAGCAGCCCTCAATGGGTGGCGGGGGGACCCCAAGAGACCCAGTACTTC. This sequence encodes CASSPQWVAGGPQETQYF.

A few counts support this clone. A junction end diverges from the germline sequence, so it may reflect a read error. The chain joins TRBV7-7 to TRBJ2-3; 9 bases line up with TRBD2. Germline V gene lookup returns CDR1 SSHAT and CDR2 FNYEAQ (reference sequence). This CDR3 is built from 16 residues. CDR3 sequence reads: CASSEGRGGPADTQYF. CDR3 sequence (DNA): TGTGCTAGCAGCGAGGGGCGGGGGGGGCCCGCAGATACGCAGTATTTT.

This clone showed up just once. This chain connects TRBV7-2 to TRBJ2-4; D uncertain. The CDR3 covers 14 residues. CDR1 is SGHTA, CDR2 FQGNSA, per germline. V gave up 5 bases and J gave up 0 bases, with 8 bases separating them. CDR3: CASSRRLAKNIQYF. The CDR3 DNA reads as TGTGCCAGCAGCCGGAGATTAGCCAAAAACATTCAGTACTTC.